This T cell receptor beta chain was identified in a study of identical twins. The sample holds a few counts of this clonotype. Its cognate antigen is unknown. Whole-study findings and limits: Insertions were reduced in abundant cord blood beta clonotypes but not in memory repertoires.

Germline V CDR1 and CDR2: MNHEY, SVGAGI. V shed 5 bases, J shed 6 bases, and the junction held 3 bases outside the gene matches. The CDR3 length is 12 residues. TCRdb redid the calling of the 5' RACE reads with MiXCR, one entry per CDR3 protein. The profile covers 700,000 or so distinct CDR3 sequences, with around 8.6% appearing a single time and approximately 0.96% taken by the ten largest. This sample was also put to use in a study of yellow fever vaccine responses in identical twins.

The clonotype originates from a woman between 18 and 30 years old in good health. This sequence joins TRBV6-5 and TRBJ1-1; 7 bases fit TRBD1. The sample was PBMCs. The CDR3: CASSIQGAEAFF. Here the CDR3 DNA reads TGTGCCAGCAGTATTCAGGGGGCTGAAGCTTTCTTT.